The rows below give T cell receptor beta chains drawn from one sample of a study of cytomegalovirus exposure and HLA in healthy donors. Sequencing was performed with immunoSEQ multiplex PCR; in TCRdb, only in-frame clones are kept and a portion is missing. Here the sample spans roughly 250,000 clones, under 90% being singletons. Sequenced material: PBMCs. Receptors originate from a girl aged 2 to 10 in good health and CMV-seronegative. Both conserved end residues are part of each CDR3. Each record gives: J gene, V gene, CDR3 protein.

TRBJ2-5,TRBV28,CASSLEQGTAGTQYF
TRBJ2-4,TRBV6-5,CASSWRESENIQYF
TRBJ2-7,TRBV19,CASGGGQSPIGQYF
TRBJ2-3,TRBV6-1,CASSATSHTQYF
TRBJ1-5,TRBV28,CASSFDRVNQPQHF
TRBJ2-1,TRBV9,CASSVDLAGVEQFF
TRBJ1-1,TRBV9,CASSSRRDTEAFF
-,TRBV10-1,CASFHPGLALYEQYF
TRBJ2-2,TRBV7-9,CASSLGDRNTGELFF
TRBJ2-7,TRBV6-5,CASSYSGAGDMYEQYF
TRBJ2-2,TRBV28,CASSLPGGAPGELFF
TRBJ1-1,TRBV27,CASSLGTGATEAFF
TRBJ2-3,TRBV5-1,CASSLKTGSPDTQYF
TRBJ2-7,TRBV27,CASSLRLTPGSNDEQYF
TRBJ2-3,TRBV30,CAWSVLGGEGTDTQYF
TRBJ2-2,TRBV5-1,CASRQLAGATGELFF
TRBJ2-7,TRBV6-1,CASGLAGGSYEQYF
TRBJ2-1,TRBV6-1,CASSDLSAPGAPYNEQFF
TRBJ2-5,TRBV19,CASSQVLVAIETQYF
TRBJ2-7,TRBV28,CASSSSGTSNPYEQYF
TRBJ2-2,TRBV5-1,CASSLGAVITGELFF
TRBJ2-3,TRBV5-1,CASSFSGGRGRTDTQYF
TRBJ1-1,TRBV19,CASSMGWAAEAFF
TRBJ1-5,TRBV5-3,CASPTGGDRAKSQPQHF
TRBJ2-7,TRBV28,CASSFLERPYASYEQYF
TRBJ1-3,TRBV6-6,CASSREGFPGNTIYF
TRBJ2-1,TRBV7-7,CASSLAPQGNEQFF
TRBJ1-1,TRBV27,CASRPIGGLVNTEAFF
TRBJ2-1,TRBV19,CASSISPGSSYNEQFF
TRBJ1-2,TRBV28,CASRPGEGYGYTF
TRBJ1-6,TRBV5-6,CASSEDSYSPLHF